This TCR beta chain derives from a study of early T cells in non-severe SARS-CoV-2 infection. The study's findings and limits: VDJdb matching favored anti-spike CD8 responses, missing private and CD4 specificities.

V lost 3 bases to trimming and J lost 4 bases, with 16 bases between them. Germline V CDR1 and CDR2: ENHRY, SYGVKD. This CDR3 has 16 residues. Researchers tagged individual cDNA molecules with unique molecular identifiers. TCRdb reprocessed the 5' RACE reads with MiXCR, giving one entry per CDR3 protein. The data contain more than 60,000 distinct CDR3 sequences, 4% to 5.5% of them seen just once; the ten biggest clones take up 4.9%. This clonotype was found many times. Its target is not known. This rearrangement joins TRBV10-3 to TRBJ1-3; D not certain. The receptor was isolated from an adult who was a healthcare worker with PCR-confirmed SARS-CoV-2 infection or an uninfected control (not recorded which). The sequenced material came from whole blood. CDR3 residues: CAISDPLTRHGNTIYF. For the CDR3, the DNA is TGTGCCATCAGTGACCCATTGACACGACACGGAAACACCATATATTTT.